A single sample gave rise to the 20 T cell receptor beta chains below, sequenced in a study of shared clonotypes between healthy human individuals. Assay: immunoSEQ multiplex PCR; the TCRdb copy retains only in-frame clones and omits some. The table lists a few million clones, 90% to 95% of them singletons, with around 0.14% in the top ten. The sample taken for sequencing was naive CD4+ T cells sorted from blood. Subset indicated: CD45RA+ positively selected. Every receptor here comes from a man younger than 35 in good health.

V gene TRBV19 combines with J gene TRBJ2-1; tentatively, D is TRBD2 (5 bases). V gave up 5 bases and J gave up 2 bases, with 16 bases separating them. The CDR3 is made up of 16 amino acids. Germline V gene sequence: CDR1 LNHDA, CDR2 SQIVND (reference sequence). CDR3 region: CASSPPGRRAYNEQFF. CDR3 nucleotides: TGTGCCAGTAGTCCCCCAGGTAGGCGGGCCTACAATGAGCAGTTCTTC.

The chain uses TRBV28 and TRBJ2-3; D unclear. CDR1 and CDR2 (germline): MDHEN, SYDVKM. V gave up 5 bases and J gave up 2 bases, with 17 bases separating them. The CDR3 consists of 16 residues. Here the CDR3 reads CASSGKGRFLTDTQYF. Written as DNA, the CDR3 is TGTGCCAGCAGTGGAAAAGGGCGGTTCCTCACAGATACGCAGTATTTT. Full variable domain (missing parts from reference TRBV28 and TRBJ2-3): DVKVTQSSRYLVKRTGEKVFLECVQDMDHENMFWYRQDPGLGLRLIYFSYDVKMKEKGDIPEGYSVSREKKERFSLILESASTNQTSMYLCASSGKGRFLTDTQYFGPGTRLTVL.

The J gene is TRBJ2-1, the V gene TRBV5-1; 11 bases fit TRBD1. V shed 4 bases and J 4 bases; nucleotides not matched to a gene: 7. Germline CDR1 reads SGHRS; CDR2 reads YFSETQ. CDR3 length: 16 amino acids. For the CDR3, the DNA is TGCGCCAGCAGCCCTCGGACAGGGGGCATGTACAATGAGCAGTTCTTC. Protein: CASSPRTGGMYNEQFF.

As to this clone: At the DNA level, this CDR3 is encoded by other sequences in the same sample as well. The rearrangement uses TRBV10-3 and TRBJ2-5; D unclear. V was trimmed by 3 bases and J by 2 bases, leaving 7 bases between them. This CDR3 contains 13 residues. The V gene's germline CDR1 is ENHRY and CDR2 SYGVKD. The DNA for the CDR3 is TGTGCCATCAGTGACCGACAACAAGAGACCCAGTACTTC. Residues: CAISDRQQETQYF.

A single count supports this clone. The J gene is TRBJ1-6, the V gene TRBV30; no definite D call. The CDR3 contains 15 residues. Germline V lookup: CDR1 GTSNPN, CDR2 SVGIG (reference sequence). Trimming shortened V by 1 base and J by 7 bases, and 14 bases separated the two germline ends. The DNA of the CDR3 is TGTGCCTGGAGTGATCGAGGGCCACCAAATTCACCCCTCCACTTT. Its protein product is CAWSDRGPPNSPLHF.

With regard to this clone: This same CDR3 is encoded by further DNA sequences in the sample. This chain links TRBV2 with TRBJ2-5; no firm D call. The germline V and J ends were trimmed by 6 bases and 2 bases, with 4 bases remaining between them. The CDR3 length is 11 residues. CDR1 and CDR2 (germline): SNHLY, FYNNEI. CDR3 in DNA: TGTGCCAGCAGGGATCAAGAGACCCAGTACTTC. Its translation is CASRDQETQYF.

This clone was observed a single time. The chain has TRBV5-4 and TRBJ2-2; TRBD2 matches 12 bases. The V gene's germline CDR1 is SGHNT and CDR2 YYREEE (reference sequence). This CDR3 has 16 amino acids. V trimming: 2 bases; J trimming: 5 bases; junction bases outside the gene matches: 4. The CDR3 region has the DNA TGTGCCAGCAGCTTCGGACTAGCGGGGACGACCGGGGAGCTGTTTTTT. It codes for CASSFGLAGTTGELFF.

This sequence joins TRBV9 and TRBJ1-1; D unclear. Trimming cost V 0 bases and J 4 bases, with 16 bases left between them. In germline, CDR1 is SGDLS, CDR2 YYNGEE. The CDR3 loop spans 16 amino acids. CDR3 nucleotides: TGTGCCAGCAGCGTAGGTGAATTTCTCGGCGGCACTGAAGCTTTCTTT. Translation gives CASSVGEFLGGTEAFF.

This chain connects TRBV5-1 to TRBJ1-3, with D possibly TRBD1 on 6 matching bases. The CDR3 has 17 residues. Per germline, CDR1 SGHRS and CDR2 YFSETQ. Trimming shortened V by 2 bases and J by 0 bases, and 15 bases separated the two germline ends. CDR3 sequence: CASSLAYQGSSGNTIYF. In DNA, the CDR3 is TGCGCCAGCAGCTTAGCTTACCAGGGGAGCTCTGGAAACACCATATATTTT.

The chain carries TRBV6-6 and TRBJ1-3; D uncertain. This CDR3 is built from 14 residues. Trimming pared 6 bases from V and 0 bases from J, leaving 9 bases between. Looked up from germline, CDR1 is MNHNY and CDR2 is SVGAGI (reference sequence). This chain's CDR3 is CASSYRDSGNTIYF. The CDR3 DNA reads as TGTGCCAGCAGCTACAGAGACTCTGGAAACACCATATATTTT.

The rearrangement links TRBV29-1 to TRBJ2-1; weak D call: TRBD1 (5 bases). CDR3 length equals 10 residues. Germline loops: CDR1 SQVTM, CDR2 ANQGSEA. Trimming removed 7 bases from V and 12 bases from J, with 13 bases in between. The CDR3 loop reads CSGLQALQFF. CDR3 coding DNA: TGCAGCGGATTACAGGCACTGCAGTTCTTC.

This clone was picked up one time. This sequence joins TRBV27 and TRBJ1-5; perhaps TRBD1 as D (5 bases). Trimming stripped 2 bases from V and 9 bases from J, with 17 bases between. The germline CDR1 and CDR2 sequences are MNHEY and SMNVEV (reference sequence). The CDR3 extends over 15 amino acids. CDR3 region: CASSLRAEAGSPQHF. The CDR3 bases are TGTGCCAGCAGTTTAAGGGCCGAAGCAGGGTCGCCCCAGCATTTT.

The genes are TRBV19 and TRBJ2-7; 7 bases are a match to TRBD1. The CDR3 has 14 amino acids. Per germline, CDR1 LNHDA and CDR2 SQIVND (reference sequence). The V and J ends lost 5 bases and 2 bases, in that order; junction bases with no gene match: 6. The CDR3 spells CASSFPGQTYEQYF. The CDR3 bases are TGTGCCAGTAGTTTTCCGGGACAGACCTACGAGCAGTACTTC.

This clone was seen once. V usage is TRBV18 and J usage is TRBJ2-5; 9 bases are a match to TRBD2. The CDR3 covers 17 residues. With V trimmed by 6 bases and J by 5 bases, 16 bases remained unmatched. Germline values: CDR1 KGHSH, CDR2 LQKENI. CDR3 sequence reads: CASSYRDSGGPRETQYF. DNA of the CDR3: TGTGCCAGCTCCTACCGGGACAGCGGGGGGCCGAGGGAGACCCAGTACTTC.

J is TRBJ2-1 and V is TRBV5-1; D is ambiguous. Trimming pared 0 bases from V and 10 bases from J, leaving 8 bases between. The germline V gene encodes CDR1 SGHRS and CDR2 YFSETQ. This CDR3 contains 12 residues. The CDR3 bases are TGCGCCAGCAGCTTGGTCGAGGAGGAGCAGTTCTTC. The encoded protein is CASSLVEEEQFF.

This chain uses TRBV2 with TRBJ1-5; the match to TRBD1 covers 7 bases. V shed 3 bases, J shed 1 base, and the junction held 9 bases outside the gene matches. The CDR3 consists of 17 residues. CDR1 and CDR2 from the germline V gene are SNHLY and FYNNEI. The DNA of the CDR3 is TGTGCCAGCAGTGATTACGTCAGGGGGAGCAGCAATCAGCCCCAGCATTTT. Translation: CASSDYVRGSSNQPQHF.

The chain uses TRBV7-2 and TRBJ1-2, with 7 bases fitting TRBD1. This CDR3 region has 17 residues. V shed 1 base and J 8 bases; nucleotides not matched to a gene: 16. Looked up from germline, CDR1 is SGHTA and CDR2 is FQGNSA. The CDR3 region is CASSLVSGTELLGGYTF. The DNA of the CDR3 is TGTGCCAGCAGCTTAGTGTCCGGGACAGAGCTTTTAGGGGGCTACACCTTC. Filled out from reference TRBV7-2 and TRBJ1-2, the complete variable domain reads GAGVSQSPSNKVTEKGKDVELRCDPISGHTALYWYRQSLGQGLEFLIYFQGNSAPDKSGLPSDRFSAERTGGSVSTLTIQRTQQEDSAVYLCASSLVSGTELLGGYTFGSGTRLTVV.

The chain links TRBV7-2 to TRBJ2-7, with 7 bases matching TRBD2. Trimming removed 5 bases from V and 3 bases from J; junction bases left unmatched: 13. Per germline, CDR1 SGHTA and CDR2 FQGNSA. This CDR3 contains 16 residues. The CDR3 loop reads CASSTKNGTINYEQYF. Written as DNA, the CDR3 is TGTGCCAGCAGCACAAAAAACGGGACTATCAACTACGAGCAGTACTTC.

The V and J genes are TRBV10-3 and TRBJ1-1; TRBD1 agrees at 12 bases. The junction had 8 bases not matched to a gene; V was cut back by 6 bases and J by 0 bases. The CDR3 length is 17 residues. Germline assignment: CDR1 ENHRY and CDR2 SYGVKD. In nucleotides, the CDR3 is TGTGCCATCAGAGGGACAGGGGGCTCGGATATGAACACTGAAGCTTTCTTT. Amino acids: CAIRGTGGSDMNTEAFF.

The rearrangement links TRBV7-2 to TRBJ2-1; TRBD1 matches at 12 bases. Losses at the gene ends were 5 bases for V and 8 bases for J; bases not matched to a gene: 7. Germline V gives CDR1 SGHTA, CDR2 FQGNSA. The CDR3 is 15 amino acids. CDR3 nucleotides: TGTGCCAGCAGCCCCGGGACAGGGGGCTTGCATGAGCAGTTCTTC. This encodes CASSPGTGGLHEQFF.